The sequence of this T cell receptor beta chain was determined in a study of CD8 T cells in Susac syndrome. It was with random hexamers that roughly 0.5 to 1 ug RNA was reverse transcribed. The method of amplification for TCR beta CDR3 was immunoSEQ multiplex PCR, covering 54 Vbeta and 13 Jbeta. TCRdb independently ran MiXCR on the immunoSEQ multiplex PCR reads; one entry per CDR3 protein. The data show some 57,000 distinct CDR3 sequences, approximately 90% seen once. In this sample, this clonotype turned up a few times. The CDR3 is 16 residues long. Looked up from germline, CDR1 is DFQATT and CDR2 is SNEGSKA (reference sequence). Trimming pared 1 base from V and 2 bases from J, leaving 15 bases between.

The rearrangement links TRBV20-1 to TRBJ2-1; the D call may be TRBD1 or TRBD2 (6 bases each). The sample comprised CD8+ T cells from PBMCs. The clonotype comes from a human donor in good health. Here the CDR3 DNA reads TGCAGTGCTAGAGTGGAGCCGGGGGCCGCCTACAATGAGCAGTTCTTC. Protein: CSARVEPGAAYNEQFF.